These T cell receptor beta chains were read from a single sample in a study of cytomegalovirus exposure and HLA in healthy donors. Clones were sequenced by immunoSEQ multiplex PCR, and TCRdb holds only the in-frame ones, with some missing. The data show about 270,000 clones, with around 66% seen just once and approximately 2.5% held by the top ten. Sequencing input: PBMCs. The receptors come from a female donor in good health and CMV-seronegative. CDR3s leave out the opening cysteine and the closing phenylalanine or tryptophan.

j_call,v_call,cdr3_aa
TRBJ2-7,TRBV29-1,SVGTGGMEQY
TRBJ2-7,TRBV11-3,ASTGTSGGSYEQY
TRBJ2-7,TRBV19,ASSQALAEAYEQY
TRBJ1-3,TRBV19,ASSMGRGQSNFGNTIY
TRBJ1-1,TRBV27,ASSLDRGNTEAF
TRBJ1-2,TRBV11-2,ASSLTTGGLFSYT
TRBJ1-5,TRBV27,ASSTTGDNQPQH
TRBJ1-1,TRBV2,ASKWEGVNTEAF
TRBJ2-4,TRBV4-2,ASSQEGASGQGAGNIQY
TRBJ1-1,TRBV15,ATKQAAGTEAF
TRBJ2-2,TRBV7-2,ASSFLPEHYTGELF
TRBJ1-1,TRBV29-1,SVRTGSNTEAF
TRBJ1-5,TRBV30,AWSADRNQPQH
TRBJ1-2,TRBV2,ASSEQGDYGYT
TRBJ1-3,TRBV4-1,ASSQAAQGHSGNTIY
TRBJ2-2,TRBV4-1,ASSQRSPGLGPGELF
TRBJ2-7,TRBV15,ATSSPSGGPYEQY
TRBJ2-1,TRBV5-1,ASSFGLAGGNEQF
TRBJ2-7,TRBV11-3,ASSPGVPWASGPSSYEQY
NA,TRBV28,ASLSGRSHEQY
TRBJ1-1,TRBV30,AWSPTVNTEAF
TRBJ1-1,TRBV5-1,ASSFSGLNTEAF
TRBJ2-5,TRBV5-8,ASSLRTGGQETQY
TRBJ2-7,TRBV6-5,ASSYLSGNSYEQY
TRBJ1-2,TRBV6-1,ASSEVDRVTYPNYGYT
TRBJ2-2,TRBV5-6,ASSDLTGTGELF
TRBJ2-7,TRBV7-2,ASSAWRDRGTFEQY
TRBJ2-7,TRBV5-6,ASSIVSGVWEQY
TRBJ2-1,TRBV9,ASSVGTSGVNEQF
TRBJ2-7,TRBV5-4,ASSFGTGDYEQY
TRBJ1-1,TRBV18,ASSPFTGDLNTEAF
NA,TRBV2,ASIRSSYEQY
TRBJ1-2,TRBV28,ASSSWDRAPIGYT
TRBJ2-5,TRBV6-5,ASSLNSQETQY
TRBJ2-1,TRBV6-5,ASSKQGNEQF
TRBJ2-7,TRBV6-6,ASSYSARFSYEQY
TRBJ2-7,TRBV27,ASRTASAMEQY
TRBJ1-1,TRBV6-5,ASSYRRGSGAF
TRBJ2-5,TRBV6-1,ASKRSGRGETQY
TRBJ1-1,TRBV27,ASSLFLRGGINTEAF
TRBJ2-1,TRBV7-8,ASSLALDTSYNEQF
TRBJ1-5,TRBV5-6,ASSLEGRAPINQPQH
TRBJ2-7,TRBV7-2,ASSLGGDLTYEQY
TRBJ2-5,TRBV7-8,ASSLGRVETQY
TRBJ2-3,TRBV7-6,ASSLRTSGEDTQY
TRBJ2-7,TRBV5-6,ASGQTGSAYEQY
TRBJ2-7,TRBV6-5,ASSYSEAYEQY
TRBJ2-5,TRBV28,ASRLLARNQETQY
TRBJ2-7,TRBV5-8,ASSFGTAYEQY
TRBJ2-7,TRBV6-5,ASSYSPAGFTYEQY
TRBJ1-4,TRBV5-1,ASSLRRPWEKLF